A single sample gave rise to the 12 T cell receptor beta chains below, sequenced in a study of blood T cell repertoires in COVID-19. This table comes from immunoSEQ multiplex PCR, and its TCRdb copy is limited to in-frame clones, with some not included. The sample shows hundreds of thousands of clones, about 88% of them seen only once. Sequencing was performed on PBMCs or T cells enriched from blood (not recorded which). These receptors were taken from a woman aged 45-65 years who had recovered from COVID-19.

The table lists this clone with a count of one. This chain uses TRBV5-1 with TRBJ2-3; 9 nucleotides line up with TRBD1. Germline loops: CDR1 SGHRS, CDR2 YFSETQ. The V and J ends lost 4 bases and 0 bases, in that order; junction bases with no gene match: 9. The CDR3 sequence is 17 residues long. Here the CDR3 DNA reads TGCGCCAGCAGCAGAGGACAGGGGATATCTAGCACAGATACGCAGTATTTT. Its protein product is CASSRGQGISSTDTQYF.

This clone has more than one count but fewer than ten. The genes are TRBV10-1 and TRBJ2-5; no clear D gene. The germline V gene has CDR1 WNHNN and CDR2 SYGVQD (reference sequence). V was trimmed by 0 bases and J by 5 bases, leaving 7 bases between them. CDR3 length: 13 residues. CDR3 bases: TGCGCCAGCAGTGAGTCGCTCGGGGAGACCCAGTACTTC. Protein sequence: CASSESLGETQYF.

V usage is TRBV7-3 and J usage is TRBJ2-3, with 16 bases matching TRBD2. After removal of 5 bases from V and 3 bases from J, the junction contained 5 bases not matched to a gene. This CDR3 comprises 17 residues. Per germline, CDR1 SGHTA and CDR2 FQGTGA. The CDR3 loop reads CASSPGLAGGRTDTQYF. DNA of the CDR3: TGTGCCAGCAGCCCGGGACTAGCGGGAGGGCGGACAGATACGCAGTATTTT.

The rearrangement links TRBV7-6 to TRBJ1-5; TRBD1 matches at 7 bases. Trimming took 5 bases from V and 7 from J; bases not matched to a gene: 11. The CDR3 extends over 15 amino acids. CDR1 and CDR2 (germline): SGHVS, FNYEAQ. The CDR3 sequence is CASSPSRGLKQPQHF. The CDR3 nucleotides are TGTGCCAGCAGCCCCTCGAGGGGGCTAAAACAGCCCCAGCATTTT.

The V gene is TRBV3-1 (or the pseudogene TRBV3-2), the J gene TRBJ2-7; TRBD2 agrees at 8 bases. Trimming at V came to 1 base and at J to 3 bases, leaving 14 bases not matched to a gene. The CDR3 totals 18 residues. Germline V lookup: CDR1 LGHDT, CDR2 YNNKEL (reference sequence). The CDR3 sequence: CASSQGAGAAGRNYEQYF. Here the CDR3 DNA reads TGTGCCAGCAGCCAAGGAGCGGGGGCAGCGGGAAGAAACTACGAGCAGTACTTC.

The chain is built from TRBV5-8 and TRBJ1-5; the match to TRBD1 covers 11 bases. Germline CDR1 reads SGHTS; CDR2 reads YDEGEE. V shed 3 bases, J shed 2 bases, and the junction held 7 bases outside the gene matches. CDR3 size: 17 residues. The CDR3 loop is CASSSGQGVGGNQPQHF. CDR3 DNA: TGTGCCAGCAGCTCGGGACAGGGGGTCGGAGGCAATCAGCCCCAGCATTTT.

The chain uses TRBV5-1 and TRBJ1-4; D gene ambiguous. Germline CDR1 and CDR2: SGHRS and YFSETQ. CDR3 size: 14 residues. Trimming removed 2 bases from V and 3 bases from J, with 8 bases in between. This chain's CDR3 is CASSLWESNEKLFF. The CDR3 nucleotides are TGCGCCAGCAGCTTATGGGAGTCTAATGAAAAACTGTTTTTT.

The CDR3 DNA reads as TGTGCCACCAGTGATCCAGGACAGCCAAATCAGCCCCAGCATTTT. Encoded protein: CATSDPGQPNQPQHF. The V call is TRBV24-1, the J call TRBJ1-5; a possible D gene is TRBD1 (6 bases). This CDR3 is 15 amino acids long. V was clipped by 3 bases and J by 4 bases, with 12 bases between them. Per the germline V gene, CDR1 is KGHDR and CDR2 is SFDVKD.

The chain carries TRBV28 and TRBJ1-2; 12 bases are a match to TRBD1. The V gene end was trimmed by 4 bases and the J gene end by 8 bases; junction bases not matched to a gene: 8. This CDR3 spans 15 amino acids. Germline V gives CDR1 MDHEN, CDR2 SYDVKM. CDR3 in amino acids: CASSSLGQGAQGYTF. The CDR3 bases are TGTGCCAGCAGTTCACTGGGACAGGGGGCGCAGGGCTACACCTTC.

V is TRBV6-5 and J is TRBJ2-7; D gene uncertain. CDR1 and CDR2 from the germline V gene are MNHEY and SVGAGI. V was cut by 5 bases and J by 3 bases, with 14 bases left in between. This CDR3 contains 14 residues. CDR3 DNA sequence: TGTGCCAGCAGTAACGCAGGTTTAATCTACGAGCAGTACTTC. Translation: CASSNAGLIYEQYF.

V is TRBV19 and J is TRBJ1-5; 10 bases map to TRBD1. CDR1 and CDR2 from the germline V gene are LNHDA and SQIVND (reference sequence). J was trimmed by 7 bases and V by 8 bases; bases with no gene match: 11. The CDR3 has 15 amino acids. The CDR3 DNA is TGTGCCAGTGTCGGGGGGACAGGGGAATACCAGCCCCAGCATTTT. Protein sequence: CASVGGTGEYQPQHF. Variable domain in full (rest from reference TRBV19 and TRBJ1-5): DGGITQSPKYLFRKEGQNVTLSCEQNLNHDAMYWYRQDPGQGLRLIYYSQIVNDFQKGDIAEGYSVSREKKESFPLTVTSAQKNPTAFYLCASVGGTGEYQPQHFGDGTRLSIL.

This clone came up once. The chain combines TRBV18 with TRBJ2-3; 7 bases fit TRBD1. CDR1 and CDR2 from the germline V gene are KGHSH and LQKENI. J was trimmed by 3 bases and V by 10 bases; bases with no gene match: 10. The CDR3 is 14 residues long. CDR3 sequence: CATGNRGYTDTQYF. Here the CDR3 DNA reads TGTGCCACCGGAAACAGGGGCTATACAGATACGCAGTATTTT.